Presented here are 23 T cell receptor beta chains from one specimen sequenced in a study of cytomegalovirus exposure and HLA in healthy donors. Use of 60 Vbeta and 13 Jbeta primers characterized the PCR. Libraries were prepared by immunoSEQ multiplex PCR; TCRdb keeps only in-frame clonotypes and omits some of them. Of over 150,000 clones in the sample, around 79% are singletons; the top ten hold 4.3%. The sequencing input was PBMCs. Source of these receptors: a middle-aged man in good health and CMV-seronegative.

J is TRBJ2-2 and V is TRBV29-1, with 7 bases identical to TRBD1. Trimming took 2 bases from V and 4 from J; bases not matched to a gene: 10. Germline-derived CDR1 and CDR2 are SQVTM and ANQGSEA. This CDR3 has 16 amino acids. CDR3 in amino acids: CSVEPWDSRVTGELFF. In DNA, the CDR3 is TGCAGCGTTGAACCCTGGGACAGTCGGGTCACCGGGGAGCTGTTTTTT.

The rearrangement links TRBV11-2 to TRBJ2-1; TRBD2 matches at 7 bases. The V gene end was trimmed by 4 bases and the J gene end by 0 bases; junction bases not matched to a gene: 6. The V gene's germline CDR1 is SGHAT and CDR2 FQNNGV. The CDR3 sequence is 16 residues long. The CDR3 coding sequence is TGTGCCAGCAGCTCGAGGGACTACTCCTCCTACAATGAGCAGTTCTTC. Translated: CASSSRDYSSYNEQFF.

The chain has TRBV10-3 and TRBJ2-7; 8 nucleotides agree with TRBD2. This CDR3 has 16 amino acids. CDR1 and CDR2 (germline): ENHRY, SYGVKD. V was pared by 2 bases and J by 2 bases, with 8 bases of the junction left unmatched. CDR3 coding DNA: TGTGCCATCAGTGAGAGAGCGGGGGCTTATACCTACGAGCAGTACTTC. It encodes CAISERAGAYTYEQYF.

CDR3 protein: CASSLAGQGTDTQYF. CDR3 sequence (DNA): TGCGCCAGCAGCTTAGCGGGACAGGGAACAGATACGCAGTATTTT. V and J are TRBV5-1 and TRBJ2-3, with 9 bases that match TRBD1. Germline V CDR1 and CDR2: SGHRS, YFSETQ. Trimming cost V 2 bases and J 3 bases; bases outside gene matches: 4. CDR3 length: 15 amino acids.

As concerns this clone: An end of the junction does not agree with germline; a read error may underlie this. This sequence joins TRBV2 and TRBJ1-1, with TRBD1 as a possible D gene (6 bases). The germline V gene has CDR1 SNHLY and CDR2 FYNNEI. This CDR3 is 14 amino acids long. CDR3 bases: TGTACCAGCGCCGAGGGGGGGCCGGGCACTGAAGCTTTCTTT. This codes for CTSAEGGPGTEAFF.

The chain links TRBV2 to TRBJ2-3; D ambiguous. Trimming shortened V by 4 bases and J by 6 bases, and 11 bases separated the two germline ends. Germline V gene lookup returns CDR1 SNHLY and CDR2 FYNNEI. The CDR3 covers 13 residues. The CDR3: CASSAPLSDTQYF. In nucleotides, the CDR3 is TGTGCCAGCAGTGCCCCCCTTTCGGATACGCAGTATTTT. Combining the CDR3 with reference TRBV2 and TRBJ2-3 gives the whole variable domain EPEVTQTPSHQVTQMGQEVILRCVPISNHLYFYWYRQILGQKVEFLVSFYNNEISEKSEIFDDQFSVERPDGSNFTLKIRSTKLEDSAMYFCASSAPLSDTQYFGPGTRLTVL.

As regards this clone: The junction departs from the called germline gene at one end, perhaps through a read error. The chain links TRBV9 to TRBJ2-2; perhaps TRBD2 as D (6 bases). CDR1 and CDR2 from the germline V gene are SGDLS and YYNGEE. The CDR3 is 12 residues long. As DNA, the CDR3 is TGTGCCAGCAGCATCTTCACCGGGGGGCTGTTTTTT. Its translation: CASSIFTGGLFF.

The chain recombines TRBV10-3 with TRBJ2-5; possible D gene TRBD1, 6 bases. The V gene's germline CDR1 is ENHRY and CDR2 SYGVKD. This CDR3 has 15 residues. With 8 bases removed from V and 4 bases from J, the gap between germline ends came to 20 bases. CDR3 sequence (DNA): TGTGCCATCTCGGAAGGAATCCGGGACACAGAGACCCAGTACTTC. It yields the protein CAISEGIRDTETQYF.

This clone was recorded a few times. The V gene is TRBV28, the J gene TRBJ2-7; D may be TRBD2 (5 bases). CDR1 and CDR2 (germline): MDHEN, SYDVKM. The V end lost 6 bases, the J end lost 9 bases, and 30 bases lay between the germline ends. This CDR3 region has 17 residues. The CDR3 reads CASSQSRVLTTTYWQYF. The CDR3 DNA follows: TGTGCCAGCAGCCAATCGAGGGTGCTTACGACTACCTACTGGCAGTACTTC. Full variable domain (outside the CDR3, taken from reference TRBV28 and TRBJ2-7): DVKVTQSSRYLVKRTGEKVFLECVQDMDHENMFWYRQDPGLGLRLIYFSYDVKMKEKGDIPEGYSVSREKKERFSLILESASTNQTSMYLCASSQSRVLTTTYWQYFGPGTRLTVT.

This chain connects TRBV6-1 to TRBJ1-1, with 9 bases that match TRBD1. V was pared by 6 bases and J by 1 base, with 6 bases of the junction left unmatched. CDR3 size: 15 residues. Germline V gives CDR1 MNHNS, CDR2 SASEGT. CDR3 nucleotides: TGTGCCAGCAGGGGGGACAGGGTCGGGAACACTGAAGCTTTCTTT. Translated: CASRGDRVGNTEAFF.

About this clone: Other DNA sequences in the same sample also yield this CDR3. J is TRBJ2-5 and V is TRBV27; TRBD2 is a possible D gene (5 bases). The CDR3 runs to 14 residues. The V end lost 1 base, the J end lost 5 bases, and 11 bases lay between the germline ends. Germline-derived CDR1 and CDR2 are MNHEY and SMNVEV (reference sequence). CDR3: CASSLFTGGETQYF. As DNA, the CDR3 is TGTGCCAGCAGTTTATTTACCGGCGGGGAGACCCAGTACTTC.

This clone was counted once. The rearrangement uses TRBV6-4 and TRBJ1-4; D ambiguous. This CDR3 is 13 amino acids long. Germline CDR1 is MRHNA and CDR2 is SNTAGT. Trimming cost V 6 bases and J 5 bases, with 10 bases left between them. The CDR3 sequence is CASSREANEKLFF. Written as DNA, the CDR3 is TGTGCCAGCAGCCGGGAAGCGAATGAAAAACTGTTTTTT.

The CDR3 DNA reads TGTGCCAGCAGCTTAGAAGGGCTAGCGGGGGGGAGCGAGCAGTACTTC. Its protein product is CASSLEGLAGGSEQYF. The chain combines TRBV7-2 with TRBJ2-7, with TRBD2 matching over 12 bases. After removal of 1 base from V and 6 bases from J, the junction contained 7 bases not matched to a gene. CDR1 and CDR2 (germline): SGHTA, FQGNSA. The CDR3 has 16 residues.

The chain has TRBV6-5 and TRBJ2-5; D may be TRBD2 (8 bases). The J call may be incorrect, as the DNA end agrees better with TRBJ2-7. The CDR3 sequence is 16 residues long. Germline values: CDR1 MNHEY, CDR2 SVGAGI. The CDR3 region has the DNA TGTGCCAGCAGTTACGGTAGCGGGACAGAGTACTACGAGCAGTACTTC. This gives the protein CASSYGSGTEYYEQYF.

This clone was counted between two and nine times. The chain uses TRBV27 and TRBJ1-2; 9 nucleotides match TRBD1. The CDR3 is made up of 15 amino acids. The trim removed 5 bases at V and 8 bases at J, leaving 12 bases unmatched. From germline, CDR1 is MNHEY and CDR2 SMNVEV (reference sequence). CDR3 residues: CASSLSGTGITGYTF. CDR3 DNA sequence: TGTGCCAGCAGTCTCTCAGGGACAGGGATAACCGGCTACACCTTC.

The CDR3: CASTSTGINSPLHF. CDR3 DNA: TGTGCCAGCACCTCGACAGGAATAAATTCACCCCTCCACTTT. The chain links TRBV13 to TRBJ1-6, with TRBD1 as a possible D gene (6 bases). Per the germline V gene, CDR1 is PRHDT and CDR2 is FYEKMQ (reference sequence). The V and J ends lost 7 bases and 7 bases respectively, with 14 bases between them. CDR3 length equals 14 residues.

This clone has more than one count but fewer than ten. V gene TRBV27 combines with J gene TRBJ1-2; TRBD1 aligns across 9 bases. This CDR3 region has 16 residues. After removal of 7 bases from V and 8 bases from J, the junction contained 17 bases not matched to a gene. The germline CDR1 and CDR2 sequences are MNHEY and SMNVEV (reference sequence). The DNA of the CDR3 is TGTGCCAGCATGGGATTTATCGGACAGGGGAGGGGAGGCTACACCTTC. Residues: CASMGFIGQGRGGYTF.

The chain couples TRBV27 to TRBJ1-2, with 10 bases matching TRBD1. The trim removed 7 bases at V and 3 bases at J, leaving 11 bases unmatched. The length of the CDR3 is 16 residues. CDR1 is MNHEY and CDR2 is SMNVEV in the germline V gene (reference sequence). CDR3 residues: CASTGYTDRGYYGYTF. The CDR3 DNA sequence: TGTGCCAGCACCGGTTATACGGACAGGGGGTACTATGGCTACACCTTC.

CDR3 protein: CASSPSGDQETQYF. CDR3 sequence (DNA): TGCGCCAGCAGCCCTTCGGGGGACCAAGAGACCCAGTACTTC. The J gene is TRBJ2-5, the V gene TRBV5-1, with D possibly matching TRBD2 (6 bases). Germline CDR1 is SGHRS and CDR2 is YFSETQ. V shed 4 bases and J shed 0 bases, with 10 bases lying between them. The CDR3 sequence is 14 residues long.

The chain carries TRBV4-1 and TRBJ2-7; D gene ambiguous. The V gene lost 0 bases and the J gene lost 2 bases, with 5 bases spanning the gap. This CDR3 is built from 13 residues. Germline V CDR1 and CDR2: MGHRA, YSYEKL. The CDR3 nucleotides are TGCGCCAGCAGCCAAGATCATGCCTACGAGCAGTACTTC. Amino acids: CASSQDHAYEQYF.

This rearrangement joins TRBV5-4 to TRBJ1-2; 7 bases line up with TRBD1. V lost 4 bases, J lost 6 bases, and 9 bases stayed unmatched. This CDR3 comprises 14 residues. Per germline, CDR1 SGHNT and CDR2 YYREEE (reference sequence). The CDR3 nucleotides read TGTGCCAGCAGCGTCGACAGGGTGGGGGATGGCTACACCTTC. Protein sequence: CASSVDRVGDGYTF. Combining the CDR3 with reference TRBV5-4 and TRBJ1-2 gives the whole variable domain ETGVTQSPTHLIKTRGQQVTLRCSSQSGHNTVSWYQQALGQGPQFIFQYYREEENGRGNFPPRFSGLQFPNYSSELNVNALELDDSALYLCASSVDRVGDGYTFGSGTRLTVV.

The chain is built from TRBV2 and TRBJ1-6; TRBD1 is a possible D gene (6 bases). The CDR3 length is 20 residues. The V gene's germline CDR1 is SNHLY and CDR2 FYNNEI. Between the trimmed V and J ends, which lost 4 bases and 0 bases, there was a span of 22 bases. In nucleotides, the CDR3 is TGTGCCAGCAGTGCCACTGCTCCGGTCCAGGGGATCTCCTATAATTCACCCCTCCACTTT. Amino acid sequence: CASSATAPVQGISYNSPLHF.

This clone was seen more than once but under ten times. The chain has TRBV5-6 and TRBJ1-1; no reliable D call. V shed 0 bases and J shed 8 bases, with 8 bases lying between them. Germline CDR1 reads SGHDT; CDR2 reads YYEEEE. The CDR3 has 12 residues. The CDR3 reads CASSLVEREAFF. The DNA of the CDR3 is TGTGCCAGCAGCTTGGTGGAGCGGGAAGCTTTCTTT.